This T cell receptor (beta chain) was profiled in a study of blood T cell repertoires in COVID-19 (dated by TCRdb to between 2020 and 2021). Background on the whole study: Samples covering the acute and convalescent phases of COVID-19 were provided by collaborators in the United States, Italy and Spain. The prospective study material was composed of cDNA or gDNA derived from T cells, B-cell-depleted T cells, or PBMCs. Subjects who had been exposed to COVID-19, were actively infected with it, or had recovered from it provided the deeply sampled blood TCRbeta repertoires that made up the dataset. The repertoires were made available in a free public database intended to serve as a resource for research on the immune response to SARS-CoV-2. Samples were obtained from the ongoing ImmuneRACE study (first 160 participants) and from roughly 1,300 subjects provided by 6 global collaborators. A de-identified subject ID, COVID-19 status, age in years and sex were almost always included in the sample metadata. Where available, HLA class I and class II types were taken from metadata supplied by the sample provider and were not determined by assay-based typing.

V and J are truncated by 6 bases and 5 bases respectively, leaving an intervening sequence of 17 bases. According to the germline V gene, CDR1 reads MDHEN and CDR2 reads SYDVKM. Counted from cysteine to phenylalanine, this CDR3 has 14 amino acids. The read is trimmed to its CDR3 DNA, 42 bases read in frame from base 1. Study-wide findings and limitations: The amount of clinical and demographic metadata varied by source and participant and was provided uncurated.

TCRbeta CDR3 regions were amplified from genomic DNA by means of the immunoSEQ Assay, a bias-controlled multiplex PCR. On the study's bioinformatics: Within the assay, amplification of reference gene primers was used to estimate how many nucleated cells each sample contained. To quantify the absolute abundance of each unique TCRbeta CDR3 rearrangement, sequence reads were collapsed and filtered. Productive Simpson clonality was computed per sample as the square root of Simpson's diversity index over productive rearrangements. TCRdb re-hosts the immuneACCESS table, in-frame sequences only. Its copies lack some clones; in the studies checked, an unresolved V gene accounts for under half of them, and the cause for the rest is not known. That table gives V, J and clone size, and the DNA gave D and trimming. The sample yields approximately 190,000 clones; about 88% were counted once. Clones ranked in the top ten supply 2.1% of the sample.

The collaborating institutions used their own protocols to collect whole blood in K2EDTA tubes. Collaborator samples were shipped for TCRbeta analysis as frozen whole blood, isolated PBMCs, or DNA extracted from either sample type. Concerning this clone: The antigen this receptor binds is unknown. Base quality data are lacking; no much larger clone is found one base away.

The receptor was derived from a man aged 65 to 79 with active or convalescent COVID-19. The V and J genes are TRBV28 and TRBJ2-7; tentative D gene TRBD1, with 6 bases matching. The sequenced sample consisted of peripheral blood. In nucleotide form, the sequence is TGTGCCAGCAGCAGAGCCGGGACATTAAACGAGCAGTACTTC. It encodes CASSRAGTLNEQYF.